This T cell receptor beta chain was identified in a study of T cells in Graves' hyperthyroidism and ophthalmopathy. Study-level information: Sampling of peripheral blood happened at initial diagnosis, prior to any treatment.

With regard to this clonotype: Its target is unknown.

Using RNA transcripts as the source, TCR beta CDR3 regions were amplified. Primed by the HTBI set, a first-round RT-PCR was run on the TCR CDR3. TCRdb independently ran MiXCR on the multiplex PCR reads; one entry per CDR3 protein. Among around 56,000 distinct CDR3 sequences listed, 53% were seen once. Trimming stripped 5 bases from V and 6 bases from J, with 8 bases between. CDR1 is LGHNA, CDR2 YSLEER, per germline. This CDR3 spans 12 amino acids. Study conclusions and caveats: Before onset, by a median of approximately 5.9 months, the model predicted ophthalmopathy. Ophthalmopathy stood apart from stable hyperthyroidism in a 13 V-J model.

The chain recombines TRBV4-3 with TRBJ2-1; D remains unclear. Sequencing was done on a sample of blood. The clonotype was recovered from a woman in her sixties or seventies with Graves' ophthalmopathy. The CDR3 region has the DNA TGCGCCAGCAGCTGGGAAGGCAATGAGCAGTTCTTC. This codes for CASSWEGNEQFF.